The next 32 T cell receptor beta chains were all read from a single sample in a study of CXCR3-negative and CXCR3-positive naive CD8 T cells. cDNA libraries for TRB were generated by 5' RACE incorporating UMI labels. TCRdb reprocessed the 5' RACE reads and stores each CDR3 protein as one record, lacking DNA. Its table lists tens of thousands of distinct CDR3 sequences. Sequencing input: naive CXCR3- CD8+ T cells from blood. The subset was: CD45RO-CCR7+CD27+CD95- naive CD8+ T cells lacking CXCR3 (TNR3-). The receptors derive from a human donor in good health. Some clones in this sample may be carry-over from other donors' samples.

Here the CDR3 reads CASSQAEGLQPQHF. The chain is built from TRBV4-3 and TRBJ1-5. The CDR3 loop spans 14 amino acids. Germline CDR1 reads LGHNA; CDR2 reads YSLEER.

V usage is TRBV12-3 or TRBV12-4 and J usage is TRBJ1-5; TCRdb's D call, TRBD1, is unchecked because there is no DNA. The CDR3 is 14 amino acids. CDR3 residues: CASSLGGAFQPQHF.

The rearrangement joins TRBV20-1 to TRBJ2-1. In germline, CDR1 is DFQATT, CDR2 SNEGSKA (reference sequence). This CDR3 is built from 12 residues. CDR3 region: CSGKYAYNEQFF.

The V and J genes are TRBV20-1 and TRBJ2-5; the D gene TCRdb calls, TRBD1, cannot be checked with no DNA. The CDR3 has 15 residues. CDR1 DFQATT and CDR2 SNEGSKA come from the germline V gene (reference sequence). The CDR3: CSARPAGQSQETQYF.

The chain links TRBV28 to TRBJ2-1; the D call of TRBD1 rests on TCRdb alone, since no DNA is present to check it. The CDR3 runs to 15 residues. Germline CDR1 MDHEN, CDR2 SYDVKM. CDR3 residues: CASRRMGTGYNEQFF. The full variable domain, with the rest looked up from reference TRBV28 and TRBJ2-1, is DVKVTQSSRYLVKRTGEKVFLECVQDMDHENMFWYRQDPGLGLRLIYFSYDVKMKEKGDIPEGYSVSREKKERFSLILESASTNQTSMYLCASRRMGTGYNEQFFGPGTRLTVL.

The CDR3 region is CSMTGGHEQFF. This chain uses TRBV29-1 with TRBJ2-1; as DNA is missing, the TRBD1 call by TCRdb cannot be tested. The CDR3 extends over 11 amino acids. From germline, CDR1 is SQVTM and CDR2 ANQGSEA.

This CDR3 is CSAGQGTRVRNEQFF. The V gene is TRBV29-1, the J gene TRBJ2-1; checking the TCRdb D call of TRBD1 is not possible without DNA. The CDR3 covers 15 residues. Germline V CDR1 and CDR2: SQVTM, ANQGSEA.

The rearrangement links TRBV3-1 to TRBJ1-2; checking the TCRdb D call of TRBD1 is not possible without DNA. Per the germline V gene, CDR1 is LGHDT and CDR2 is YNNKEL (reference sequence). This CDR3 contains 17 residues. The CDR3 protein is CASSQEPGSGEKDGYTF.

The CDR3 here is CASSSPGWGSYEQYF. The chain combines TRBV28 with TRBJ2-7; TCRdb proposes TRBD1, but this gene call is untestable without DNA. The CDR3 has 15 residues. Germline-derived CDR1 and CDR2 are MDHEN and SYDVKM.

CDR3 amino acids: CASSLVAGGETDTQYF. The chain uses TRBV7-8 and TRBJ2-3; TCRdb gives TRBD2 as the D gene, but with no DNA this cannot be confirmed. The CDR3 sequence is 16 residues long. Germline CDR1 and CDR2: SGHVS and FQNEAQ. Based on the CDR3 plus reference TRBV7-8 and TRBJ2-3, the full variable domain is GAGVSQSPRYKVAKRGQDVALRCDPISGHVSLFWYQQALGQGPEFLTYFQNEAQLDKSGLPSDRFFAERPEGSVSTLKIQRTQQEDSAVYLCASSLVAGGETDTQYFGPGTRLTVL.

The chain employs TRBV7-9 and TRBJ1-4. The CDR3 is made up of 16 amino acids. Germline values: CDR1 SEHNR, CDR2 FQNEAQ (reference sequence). The CDR3 protein is CASSTRGDPRDEKLFF.

The CDR3 loop is CSARVPRGGNNEQFF. The genes are TRBV20-1 and TRBJ2-1; TCRdb proposes TRBD2, but this gene call is untestable without DNA. From germline, CDR1 is DFQATT and CDR2 SNEGSKA (reference sequence). The CDR3 extends over 15 amino acids.

The chain uses TRBV4-3 and TRBJ2-1; the D call of TRBD1 rests on TCRdb alone, since no DNA is present to check it. Germline lookup yields CDR1 LGHNA and CDR2 YSLEER. CDR3 length equals 15 residues. The CDR3 protein is CASSQDTRGDNEQFF.

The rearrangement joins TRBV5-1 to TRBJ2-1; with no DNA, the TCRdb D assignment of TRBD2 cannot be verified. The germline V gene encodes CDR1 SGHRS and CDR2 YFSETQ. The CDR3 is 17 residues long. CDR3 sequence reads: CASSLASSGSSYNEQFF.

This sequence joins TRBV7-2 and TRBJ1-2; the TCRdb D gene call, TRBD1, has no DNA to confirm it. Germline-derived CDR1 and CDR2 are SGHTA and FQGNSA. This CDR3 contains 14 residues. CDR3 protein: CASSLLRDGYGYTF.

The gene calls are TRBV5-1 and TRBJ1-2; TCRdb selects TRBD1, and the lack of DNA leaves this call unchecked. CDR1 is SGHRS, CDR2 YFSETQ, per germline. The CDR3 is made up of 15 amino acids. The CDR3 reads CASSPPDRGHYGYTF.

The rearrangement joins TRBV2 to TRBJ2-7. The CDR3 totals 11 residues. In germline, CDR1 is SNHLY, CDR2 FYNNEI. CDR3 residues: CASSDVYEQYF.

The CDR3: CASSFGESSYNEQFF. The rearrangement joins TRBV7-9 to TRBJ2-7. The CDR3 extends over 15 amino acids. Germline V gene data show CDR1 as SEHNR and CDR2 as FQNEAQ (reference sequence).

The chain is built from TRBV6-2 or TRBV6-3 and TRBJ2-5; no DNA is available, so the TRBD1 call from TCRdb remains unchecked. This CDR3 is built from 13 residues. From germline, CDR1 is MNHEY and CDR2 SVGEGT. The CDR3 here is CASSYDRWETQYF.

This rearrangement joins TRBV7-9 to TRBJ2-1; the D gene TCRdb calls, TRBD2, cannot be checked with no DNA. The CDR3 is 14 amino acids. Germline V gene data show CDR1 as SEHNR and CDR2 as FQNEAQ (reference sequence). CDR3 region: CASSVTSGGNEQFF.

The chain employs TRBV5-1 and TRBJ2-7; TCRdb proposes TRBD1, but this gene call is untestable without DNA. The CDR3 spans 16 residues. Germline values: CDR1 SGHRS, CDR2 YFSETQ. CDR3: CASSLGQDRSLYEQYF.

The CDR3 here is CASKGTDTEAFF. The rearrangement links TRBV25-1 to TRBJ1-1. Per the germline V gene, CDR1 is MGHDK and CDR2 is SYGVNS. The CDR3 contains 12 residues.

The chain carries TRBV9 and TRBJ2-3; there is no DNA to check the TCRdb D call of TRBD1. The CDR3 sequence is 16 residues long. The germline CDR1 and CDR2 sequences are SGDLS and YYNGEE. The CDR3 reads CASSVSSGGRTDTQYF.

The CDR3 region is CASSRGAAGLYTDTQYF. V usage is TRBV12-3 or TRBV12-4 and J usage is TRBJ2-3; TCRdb outputs TRBD1, but without DNA this stays unchecked. The CDR3 consists of 17 residues.

This chain links TRBV20-1 with TRBJ1-6; TCRdb proposes TRBD1, but this gene call is untestable without DNA. Germline lookup yields CDR1 DFQATT and CDR2 SNEGSKA (reference sequence). The CDR3 runs 15 residues. CDR3 amino acids: CSARRTGSYNSPLHF.

This chain connects TRBV7-9 to TRBJ1-1; with no DNA, the TCRdb D assignment of TRBD1 cannot be verified. This CDR3 spans 13 amino acids. Germline loops: CDR1 SEHNR, CDR2 FQNEAQ (reference sequence). The CDR3 loop reads CASSRPGQPEAFF.

The chain has TRBV28 and TRBJ1-1; TCRdb outputs TRBD1, but without DNA this stays unchecked. CDR1 is MDHEN and CDR2 is SYDVKM in the germline V gene. The CDR3 is 14 amino acids. The CDR3 reads CASRDRLTATEAFF.

V usage is TRBV15 and J usage is TRBJ1-2; the TRBD1 assignment by TCRdb is unverifiable without DNA. The CDR3 is 15 residues long. Germline CDR1 is LNHNV and CDR2 is YYDKDF (reference sequence). CDR3 amino acids: CATSRDRWGGYGYTF.

The rearrangement joins TRBV28 to TRBJ2-1; with no DNA, the TCRdb D assignment of TRBD2 cannot be verified. In germline, CDR1 is MDHEN, CDR2 SYDVKM. The CDR3 extends over 14 amino acids. The CDR3 loop is CATDTSGSLNEQFF.

The CDR3 sequence: CSAKHGADTQYF. The chain recombines TRBV29-1 with TRBJ2-3. This CDR3 is 12 amino acids long. Germline loops: CDR1 SQVTM, CDR2 ANQGSEA.

The genes are TRBV29-1 and TRBJ2-7; the D call from TCRdb, TRBD2, cannot be confirmed without DNA. Germline V gives CDR1 SQVTM, CDR2 ANQGSEA. This CDR3 comprises 13 residues. CDR3 loop: CSVLSVGRNEQYF.

V gene TRBV12-3 or TRBV12-4 combines with J gene TRBJ2-1; TCRdb names TRBD1, which stays unverified in the absence of DNA. The CDR3 extends over 15 amino acids. The CDR3 sequence is CASSSGTGNYNEQFF.